Each of the 31 T cell receptor beta chains below was sequenced from the same sample in a study of T cell responses to AZD1222 COVID-19 vaccine. Assay: immunoSEQ multiplex PCR; the TCRdb copy retains only in-frame clones and omits some. Among about 150,000 clones, about 95% were seen once, and the ten largest hold roughly 1.2%. This sample comprised peripheral blood, obtained on day 0 of AZD1222 vaccination. The receptor set was obtained from an adult in good health.

V usage is TRBV19 and J usage is TRBJ2-2, with D uncertain. Germline CDR1 LNHDA, CDR2 SQIVND (reference sequence). Trimming removed 4 bases from V and 6 bases from J, with 12 bases in between. This CDR3 is built from 14 residues. CDR3 DNA: TGTGCCAGTAGTAAGCCGTTCCCTGCCGGGGAGCTGTTTTTT. Its translation: CASSKPFPAGELFF. Complete variable domain (other parts from reference TRBV19 and TRBJ2-2): DGGITQSPKYLFRKEGQNVTLSCEQNLNHDAMYWYRQDPGQGLRLIYYSQIVNDFQKGDIAEGYSVSREKKESFPLTVTSAQKNPTAFYLCASSKPFPAGELFFGEGSRLTVL.

The chain has TRBV7-9 and TRBJ1-1; D not certain. The CDR3 runs 13 residues. From germline, CDR1 is SEHNR and CDR2 FQNEAQ (reference sequence). Between the trimmed V and J ends, which lost 1 base and 3 bases, there was a span of 6 bases. CDR3 in amino acids: CASSLVWDTEAFF. The CDR3 DNA sequence: TGTGCCAGCAGCTTAGTCTGGGACACTGAAGCTTTCTTT.

The genes are TRBV3-1 (or the pseudogene TRBV3-2) and TRBJ1-2; D perhaps matches TRBD1 (6 bases). In germline, CDR1 is LGHDT, CDR2 YNNKEL (reference sequence). V lost 4 bases and J lost 0, with 12 bases in between. The CDR3 has 15 residues. The CDR3 loop reads CASSPGNRANYGYTF. For the CDR3, the DNA is TGTGCCAGCAGCCCGGGAAACAGGGCTAACTATGGCTACACCTTC.

This clone was detected only a few times. V usage is TRBV28 and J usage is TRBJ2-3; possibly TRBD2 for D (5 bases). Between the trimmed V and J ends, which lost 4 bases and 0 bases, there was a span of 11 bases. Germline V gene data show CDR1 as MDHEN and CDR2 as SYDVKM. The CDR3 contains 15 residues. The CDR3 loop reads CASSSRTGSTDTQYF. The CDR3, as DNA: TGTGCCAGCAGTTCACGGACGGGGAGCACAGATACGCAGTATTTT. The full variable domain, completed using reference TRBV28 and TRBJ2-3, is DVKVTQSSRYLVKRTGEKVFLECVQDMDHENMFWYRQDPGLGLRLIYFSYDVKMKEKGDIPEGYSVSREKKERFSLILESASTNQTSMYLCASSSRTGSTDTQYFGPGTRLTVL.

The chain recombines TRBV7-9 with TRBJ1-2; unclear D gene. CDR1 and CDR2 from the germline V gene are SEHNR and FQNEAQ (reference sequence). The CDR3 is 13 residues long. V lost 5 bases and J 4 bases, leaving 11 bases between the germline ends. The CDR3 sequence: CASSPGSGYGYTF. The CDR3 nucleotides are TGTGCCAGCAGCCCGGGCAGTGGCTATGGCTACACCTTC.

The rearrangement joins TRBV5-6 to TRBJ2-1, with D tentatively TRBD1 (6 bases). Germline values: CDR1 SGHDT, CDR2 YYEEEE. CDR3 length: 15 residues. Trimming stripped 4 bases from V and 6 bases from J, with 17 bases between. Written as DNA, the CDR3 is TGTGCCAGCAGCCGCCGACAGGTTTTGGGCAATGAGCAGTTCTTC. Its protein product is CASSRRQVLGNEQFF.

V and J are TRBV14 and TRBJ2-3, with unresolved D. CDR3 length equals 17 residues. Trimming cost V 0 bases and J 0 bases, with 13 bases left between them. Germline-derived CDR1 and CDR2 are SGHDN and FVKESK. DNA of the CDR3: TGTGCCAGCAGCCAAGATTTGACCATCCTAAGCACAGATACGCAGTATTTT. The encoded protein is CASSQDLTILSTDTQYF.

V gene TRBV19 combines with J gene TRBJ1-2; no reliable D call. V lost 7 bases, J lost 8 bases, and 11 bases lay in between. There are 11 residues in the CDR3. In germline, CDR1 is LNHDA, CDR2 SQIVND (reference sequence). The CDR3 coding sequence is TGTGCCAGTACCTTCGGCAGGGGCTACACCTTC. Its translation is CASTFGRGYTF.

This clone showed up just once. The chain joins TRBV2 to TRBJ1-2; 7 nucleotides line up with TRBD1. The length of the CDR3 is 15 residues. The V gene's germline CDR1 is SNHLY and CDR2 FYNNEI. The J segment lost 7 bases and the V segment lost 4 bases, leaving 12 bases of the junction unmatched. The CDR3: CASSGPIDRVGGYTF. CDR3 coding DNA: TGTGCCAGCAGTGGACCTATCGACAGGGTCGGTGGCTACACCTTC.

V and J are TRBV6-2 or TRBV6-3 and TRBJ2-3; D assignment may be TRBD1 or TRBD2 (6 bases each). This CDR3 spans 16 amino acids. Germline V CDR1 and CDR2: MNHEY, SVGEGT. The V and J ends lost 2 bases and 0 bases respectively, with 12 bases between them. The CDR3 coding sequence is TGTGCCAGCAGTTACGCCCAGGGGACTAGCACAGATACGCAGTATTTT. It codes for CASSYAQGTSTDTQYF.

The chain combines TRBV14 with TRBJ2-3; 10 bases map to TRBD1. This CDR3 comprises 15 residues. V lost 4 bases to trimming and J lost 3 bases; unmatched junction nucleotides: 4. CDR1 and CDR2 (germline): SGHDN, FVKESK. The CDR3 region is CASSRGDRGTDTQYF. DNA for the CDR3: TGTGCCAGCAGCCGGGGGGACAGGGGAACAGATACGCAGTATTTT.

The chain couples TRBV7-9 to TRBJ1-1; D perhaps matches TRBD1 (5 bases). The CDR3 covers 16 residues. CDR1 is SEHNR and CDR2 is FQNEAQ in the germline V gene (reference sequence). The V end was cut by 1 base, the J end by 7 bases, with 19 bases between. The CDR3 region is CASSLGADTLGNEAFF. The CDR3 region has the DNA TGTGCCAGCAGCTTAGGTGCGGACACTCTTGGGAATGAAGCTTTCTTT.

The V and J genes are TRBV9 and TRBJ2-1; D is undetermined. The CDR3 runs 13 residues. Germline CDR1 SGDLS, CDR2 YYNGEE. Deletions cut 2 bases from V and 5 bases from J, with 8 bases between. The CDR3 loop is CASSVRVNNEQFF. In DNA form, the CDR3 reads TGTGCCAGCAGCGTCCGGGTCAACAATGAGCAGTTCTTC.

This clone has a single count. The chain joins TRBV6-5 to TRBJ1-5; D is ambiguous. The germline V gene has CDR1 MNHEY and CDR2 SVGAGI. The CDR3 has 14 residues. Trimming stripped 6 bases from V and 0 bases from J, with 9 bases between. The CDR3 coding sequence is TGTGCCAGCAGCGACACTTATAGCAATCAGCCCCAGCATTTT. Its translation: CASSDTYSNQPQHF.

The J gene is TRBJ1-4, the V gene TRBV2; D gene ambiguous. CDR1 is SNHLY and CDR2 is FYNNEI in the germline V gene. Trimming removed 7 bases at V and 7 bases at J, with 16 bases between. The length of the CDR3 is 14 residues. DNA of the CDR3: TGTGCCAGCACTCTTCCTGCTTTTGGTGAAAAACTGTTTTTT. Amino acid sequence: CASTLPAFGEKLFF.

This clone is a singleton in its sample. This chain connects TRBV5-1 to TRBJ2-2; 7 nucleotides match TRBD1. CDR1 SGHRS and CDR2 YFSETQ come from the germline V gene. This CDR3 is built from 14 residues. V shed 5 bases, J shed 7 bases, and the junction held 8 bases outside the gene matches. Here the CDR3 DNA reads TGCGCCAGCAGGGAGCAGGGGGTCGGCGGGGAGCTGTTTTTT. It yields the protein CASREQGVGGELFF.

The V and J genes are TRBV16 and TRBJ1-1, with TRBD1 matching 9 bases. The trim removed 2 bases at V and 5 bases at J, leaving 6 bases unmatched. Germline CDR1 KGHSY, CDR2 FQNENV. The CDR3 totals 15 residues. As DNA, the CDR3 is TGTGCCAGCAGCCAACGGGACAGGGTCGGAACTGAAGCTTTCTTT. Translating gives CASSQRDRVGTEAFF.

V is TRBV15 and J is TRBJ2-1; TRBD1 or TRBD2 may be the D gene (5 bases each). The V gene's germline CDR1 is LNHNV and CDR2 YYDKDF (reference sequence). Deletions cut 0 bases from V and 10 bases from J, with 13 bases between. The CDR3 has 14 residues. The CDR3 coding sequence is TGTGCCACCAGCAGAGATCCGGGACGGTCGGAGCAGTTCTTC. It specifies CATSRDPGRSEQFF.

The chain uses TRBV19 and TRBJ1-2; D not resolved. CDR1 and CDR2 (germline): LNHDA, SQIVND (reference sequence). V gave up 1 base and J gave up 7 bases, with 22 bases separating them. This CDR3 spans 17 amino acids. The DNA of the CDR3 is TGTGCCAGTAGTATAGGGGTCTGGGATTTGTTCTTCGCTGGCTACACCTTC. Its translation is CASSIGVWDLFFAGYTF.

The chain recombines TRBV28 with TRBJ1-5; D remains ambiguous. This CDR3 contains 13 residues. V lost 6 bases, J lost 2 bases, and 8 bases lay in between. CDR1 and CDR2 (germline): MDHEN, SYDVKM. CDR3 nucleotide sequence: TGTGCCAGCAGGGACCTAGGCAATCAGCCCCAGCATTTT. It encodes CASRDLGNQPQHF.

This rearrangement joins TRBV24-1 to TRBJ1-5; 7 bases map to TRBD1. Unmatched junction bases numbered 5, after V lost 3 bases and J lost 1 base. The CDR3 loop spans 16 amino acids. Germline loops: CDR1 KGHDR, CDR2 SFDVKD. CDR3 amino acids: CATSDTRQGSNQPQHF. The CDR3 DNA reads as TGTGCCACCAGTGATACTCGACAGGGAAGCAATCAGCCCCAGCATTTT.

CDR3 loop: CASSLASGRVGPTYNEQFF. The CDR3, as DNA: TGTGCCAGCAGCTTAGCCTCCGGTCGAGTCGGGCCTACCTACAATGAGCAGTTCTTC. This chain joins TRBV11-2 and TRBJ2-1, with D uncertain. The V gene lost 1 base and the J gene lost 2 bases, with 21 bases spanning the gap. This CDR3 is built from 19 residues. Germline V gene sequence: CDR1 SGHAT, CDR2 FQNNGV. Looking up the rest from reference TRBV11-2 and TRBJ2-1 gives the full variable domain: EAGVAQSPRYKIIEKRQSVAFWCNPISGHATLYWYQQILGQGPKLLIQFQNNGVVDDSQLPKDRFSAERLKGVDSTLKIQPAKLEDSAVYLCASSLASGRVGPTYNEQFFGPGTRLTVL.

The chain joins TRBV2 to TRBJ1-5, with D possibly TRBD1 on 5 matching bases. The length of the CDR3 is 17 residues. V dropped 5 bases and J dropped 5 bases, with 22 bases sitting between them. Germline assignment: CDR1 SNHLY and CDR2 FYNNEI. The CDR3 is CASSWDGEHGGDQPQHF. In DNA form, the CDR3 reads TGTGCCAGCAGTTGGGATGGCGAGCACGGAGGGGATCAGCCCCAGCATTTT.

V and J are TRBV5-4 and TRBJ1-1; D is uncertain. Germline V CDR1 and CDR2: SGHNT, YYREEE (reference sequence). Deletions cut 4 bases from V and 0 bases from J, with 4 bases between. CDR3 size: 12 residues. CDR3 sequence reads: CASSGMNTEAFF. CDR3 coding DNA: TGTGCCAGCAGCGGGATGAACACTGAAGCTTTCTTT.

The chain links TRBV4-3 to TRBJ2-2; D is ambiguous. The V end lost 3 bases, the J end lost 2 bases, and 7 bases lay between the germline ends. The CDR3 has 14 residues. The germline gives CDR1 LGHNA, CDR2 YSLEER. The CDR3 nucleotides read TGCGCCAGCAGCCATGCTATTAACACCGGGGAGCTGTTTTTT. As protein: CASSHAINTGELFF.

The genes are TRBV9 and TRBJ1-6; 9 bases align to TRBD1. Germline assignment: CDR1 SGDLS and CDR2 YYNGEE. V shed 3 bases and J 9 bases; nucleotides not matched to a gene: 7. The CDR3 extends over 15 amino acids. For the CDR3, the DNA is TGTGCCAGCAGCGCAGAGACAGGGGGAATTTCACCCCTCCACTTT. The encoded protein is CASSAETGGISPLHF.

V is TRBV18 and J is TRBJ2-1; 8 bases fit TRBD1. The V and J ends lost 3 bases and 5 bases, in that order; junction bases with no gene match: 12. The CDR3 has 17 residues. The germline V gene encodes CDR1 KGHSH and CDR2 LQKENI. Here the CDR3 DNA reads TGTGCCAGCTCACCGTCAACCAGGGCGGGACAGGACAATGAGCAGTTCTTC. The encoded protein is CASSPSTRAGQDNEQFF.

This clone was recorded once. The CDR3, as DNA: TGTGCCAGCAGCTTGGGTAATAGTCGAAGGTACAATGAGCAGTTCTTC. It codes for CASSLGNSRRYNEQFF. The chain combines TRBV5-4 with TRBJ2-1; D not certain. The CDR3 runs to 16 residues. CDR1 is SGHNT and CDR2 is YYREEE in the germline V gene (reference sequence). V gave up 0 bases and J gave up 4 bases, with 14 bases separating them.

The chain combines TRBV7-9 with TRBJ1-1; a possible D gene is TRBD1 (5 bases). This CDR3 has 14 residues. V lost 5 bases, J lost 1 base, and 11 bases lay in between. Germline CDR1 SEHNR, CDR2 FQNEAQ (reference sequence). The CDR3 sequence is CASSLGAANTEAFF. DNA of the CDR3: TGTGCCAGCAGCCTCGGGGCAGCGAACACTGAAGCTTTCTTT.

The chain links TRBV5-6 to TRBJ1-2; 11 bases are shared with TRBD1. Germline CDR1 is SGHDT and CDR2 is YYEEEE. J gave up 3 bases and V 3 bases, and 7 bases lay outside the gene matches. CDR3 size: 16 residues. The CDR3 is CASSWGPGQGDYGYTF. The CDR3 DNA sequence: TGTGCCAGCAGCTGGGGACCGGGACAGGGGGACTATGGCTACACCTTC.

The CDR3 spells CAWSPGQGADTQYF. The CDR3 DNA reads as TGTGCCTGGAGTCCGGGACAGGGAGCAGATACGCAGTATTTT. The chain joins TRBV30 to TRBJ2-3, with 9 bases identical to TRBD1. There are 14 residues in the CDR3. CDR1 and CDR2 (germline): GTSNPN, SVGIG (reference sequence). J was trimmed by 4 bases and V by 2 bases; bases with no gene match: 4.